This TCR beta chain originates from a study of cytomegalovirus exposure and HLA in healthy donors (dated by TCRdb to the late 2010s). Background for the entire study: In an earlier analysis of roughly 590 of the donors, 276 Gb of sequence data and some 100 million unique TCR beta sequences from about 179 million T cells were reported. In addition to the first cohort of 500 to 850 subjects, a separate validation cohort of under 150 different subjects was used. About five DR-DQ haplotypes were treated as single units for association and clustering because of strong linkage in the cohort. The T cell repertoires of some 700 subjects were profiled by immunosequencing and related to cytomegalovirus serostatus. All discovery cohort repertoires had been generated using a single sequencing platform. To predict cytomegalovirus infection status, the study brought together high-throughput TCR immunosequencing, statistical association of individual TCRs with disease status, and machine learning. Of the 350 to 450 genotyped donors, roughly 76% were placed in the genetic ancestry cluster associated with self-reported Caucasian donors. In a later analysis, previously published TCR beta repertoires from several hundred donors were re-analyzed and high-resolution HLA genotyping was added so that TCR occurrence patterns could be studied. In the later analysis, no new phenotypic data were used to find candidate immune exposures; instead, reliance was placed on TCR beta sequences and their occurrence across donors. An earlier analysis of about 620 of the donors applied high-throughput TCR beta sequencing to assess whether each TCR beta V gene segment acted as functional or pseudogenic. Roughly 300 gigabases of sequencing data and tens of millions of unique TCR sequences made up an early release that covered under 750 HLA-typed donors. Donor age, sex, ethnicity and CMV serostatus were compiled together with the repertoire data. The study was designed to test whether signatures of past pathogen exposure could be identified by cataloging public T cell receptors. Class I and class II HLA loci were covered by the typing at four-digit resolution. A later genetic analysis took genome-wide SNP genotypes for 398 of the 666 donors and used that subset as a discovery cohort. On average, 235,054 unique TCR beta nucleotide sequences were sequenced per donor among 398 genotyped donors of the cohort, with 15% to 20% of those sequences being non-productive. Typing coverage differed by locus: A, B, C, DRB1 and DQB1 were typed in roughly 620-640 donors, DQA1 in 522, DPA1 in 606, and DPB1 in around 440.

The library relied on the immunoSEQ multiplex PCR assay. For the multiplex PCR, a mixture combining 60 forward primers for TCR Vbeta segments and 13 reverse primers for TCR Jbeta segments was used. A multiplex PCR assay on genomic DNA amplified the CDR3 region of rearranged TCR beta genes. On the Illumina HiSeq System, the amplified TCR beta libraries were sequenced as 87-base-pair reads. In the original analysis: In a later analysis, some 80 million unique TCR beta chains were counted across the approximately 640 repertoires, and roughly 11 million of these chains were shared by at least two donors. To remove PCR and sequencing errors, raw reads were error-corrected and collapsed into unique sequences using a nearest-neighbor algorithm that merged closely related sequences. CDR3 sequences were aligned to IMGT reference sequences to assign V, D and J gene segments. For a sequence to be retained, a match of at least six nucleotides to both a V gene segment and a J gene segment was required. A rearrangement counted as productive if the CDR3 had no stop codons and remained in frame with V and J, and every other rearrangement counted as non-productive. CDR3 was defined according to IMGT convention as the region running from the second conserved V-encoded cysteine to the conserved J-encoded phenylalanine. Sequences without an unambiguous match to a single V gene segment were excluded from the earlier analysis of 587 of the donors. An earlier analysis of 587 of the donors classified V segments as functional when productive rearrangements were above 56.7% and as segregating when the standard deviation between donors was above 5%. To diagnose cytomegalovirus status from the catalog of TCR beta chain sequences, a statistical classification framework was built. V and J gene assignment, in a later analysis, came from comparing TCR nucleotide sequences with IMGT/GENE-DB human TR gene sequences. Using the TCRdist pipeline, a later analysis assigned CDR3 sequences along with most-parsimonious VDJ recombination scenarios. In a later analysis, each TCR beta chain was defined by its CDR3 amino acid sequence together with its V-gene family, and reads without a unique V-gene family were excluded. As a way to deal with suspected cross-contamination and a sequencing artifact, a later analysis dropped 500 to 700 nucleotide sequences that were highly shared and had low generation probability. For each public chain, a later analysis derived a clonal expansion index from normalized ranks of inferred template counts within each repertoire. A later analysis computed generation probabilities with a VDJ recombination model fitted to out-of-frame rearrangements, and checked the results against IGoR. In a later analysis, hypergeometric tests were used to score TCR-TCR, TCR-HLA and TCR-CMV co-occurrence, with a repertoire-size bias correction applied to TCR pairs. To estimate false discovery rates, a later analysis permuted the HLA or CMV assignments 20 times. In a later analysis, co-occurring TCRs were grouped using DBSCAN, and TCRdist sequence similarity was added for clustering within HLA-allele-positive subsets. For co-occurrence clustering, repertoires with fewer than 30,000 or more than 120,000 public chains were excluded, along with roughly 5 repertoires with anomalous nucleotide sharing. This immuneACCESS table, as held by TCRdb, lists in-frame sequences with V and J called but not all clones. Of the missing ones, under half trace to an unresolved V gene in checked studies; the others have no known cause. V and J calls and clone size come straight from that table; D and trimming were deduced from the DNA. The sample table lists under 120,000 clones, around 60% of them with a count of one. The top ten clonotypes cover less than 4.5% of the sample.

The paper's findings and limits, for the study overall: The presence/absence analyses assumed that sequencing depth was roughly uniform across donors, and that assumption may not be true. Linkage disequilibrium might explain the correlated functional status among segregating V segments, but an unknown experimental factor could not be ruled out. A cluster of highly shared sequence variants was judged likely to represent a technical artifact of the sequencing pipeline. The authors suggested that the approach could potentially be extended to other disease states and immunological phenotypes. According to a later analysis, most CMV-associated TCR beta chains appeared to be HLA-restricted, and the HLA associations seemed to be driven largely by CMV exposure. In this cohort, only TCR beta chains were sequenced, and detectable features were limited by the absence of alpha or paired-chain data. HLA typing was unavailable for some donors at each locus, so association tests used only the typed subset. An association between a missense DCLRE1C variant and V-gene and J-gene trimming of TCR beta chains was found in a later genetic analysis and replicated in an independent cohort. Approximately 18 rarely observed V segments, including chromosome 9 orphons, were excluded from the earlier analysis of several hundred of the donors because counts were too low. The classifier was reported to diagnose cytomegalovirus status with high specificity and sensitivity in both the original cohort and the validation cohort. In vitro tests confirmed that a few of the cytomegalovirus-associated TCR beta chains recognize cytomegalovirus antigens. A further reported finding was that TCR beta sequences accurately predicted the HLA-A and HLA-B alleles for most subjects in the first cohort. While some public TCRs were present in many individuals, most TCR sequences turned up only very rarely across donors. A total of some 180 TCR beta chains were listed by the study as associated with cytomegalovirus. Compared with the roughly 670-donor mean, donors in an Asian-associated ancestry cluster had fewer N-insertions in productive TCRs, according to a later genetic analysis. CMV serostatus was the only immune exposure information available for the cohort. In a later analysis, several top co-occurrence clusters were reported to appear linked to parvovirus B19, influenza, CMV and Epstein-Barr virus. Strong co-occurrence of HLA alleles, especially DR and DQ, made assigning TCR associations to individual alleles difficult. According to a later analysis, TCR association rates differed among HLA loci, with DRB1 alleles showing the most associated TCRs and HLA-C alleles showing the fewest. In an earlier analysis of fewer than 700 of the donors, most TCR beta V segments appeared in productive rearrangements about 87% or about 30% of the time, broadly matching IMGT annotations. Some IMGT-functional V segments, including TRBV6-2 and TRBV6-3, could not be told apart with the 87-base-pair reads, so those segments were excluded. Specific HLA alleles were associated with roughly 16,000 TCR beta sequences at a false discovery rate of 0.05 in a later analysis. In a later analysis, HLA-associated TCR beta chains showed more clonal expansion and lower generation probabilities than non-associated chains that were equally common.

Note on this clone: Its binding antigen is unknown. Per-base quality was not reported, and no clone a single base away is much larger than it.

CDR1 SGHTS and CDR2 YDEGEE are derived from the germline V gene. The CDR3 numbers 18 residues from cysteine through phenylalanine. Only CDR3 DNA remains: 54 bases, in frame from the first base. V trim: 4 bases; J trim: 2 bases; unmatched bases: 15. The cohort consisted of 650 to 700 healthy bone marrow donors. All cohort members were sampled while nominally healthy, although unrecorded immune exposures were likely present. The donor was CMV seropositive and was included in the group of about 290 seropositive cohort members. Every donor gave a peripheral blood sample, and the peripheral blood mononuclear cells from that sample were used for TCR beta sequencing. Genomic DNA extraction from the blood cell samples was performed with the Qiagen DNeasy Blood Extraction Kit.

Source material: PBMCs. The chain was built from TRBV5-8 and TRBJ2-3; 8 bases in between match TRBD2. The receptor was isolated from a young man in good health and CMV-seropositive. DNA sequence: TGTGCCAGCAGCCCTCTTACCCTAAGCGGGGGCGTCACAGATACGCAGTATTTT. The resulting protein is CASSPLTLSGGVTDTQYF.